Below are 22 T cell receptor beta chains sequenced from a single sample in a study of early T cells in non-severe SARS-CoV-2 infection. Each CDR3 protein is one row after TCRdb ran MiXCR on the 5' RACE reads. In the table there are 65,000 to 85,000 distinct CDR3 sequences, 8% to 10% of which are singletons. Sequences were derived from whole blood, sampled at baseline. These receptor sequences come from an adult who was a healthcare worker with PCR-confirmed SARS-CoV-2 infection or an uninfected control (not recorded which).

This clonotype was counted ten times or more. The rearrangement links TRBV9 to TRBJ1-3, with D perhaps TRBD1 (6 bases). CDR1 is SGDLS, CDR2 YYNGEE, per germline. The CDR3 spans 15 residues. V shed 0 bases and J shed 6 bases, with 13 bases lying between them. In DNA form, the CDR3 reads TGTGCCAGCAGCGTAGCCGGGGGGGCTGAAAACACCATATATTTT. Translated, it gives CASSVAGGAENTIYF.

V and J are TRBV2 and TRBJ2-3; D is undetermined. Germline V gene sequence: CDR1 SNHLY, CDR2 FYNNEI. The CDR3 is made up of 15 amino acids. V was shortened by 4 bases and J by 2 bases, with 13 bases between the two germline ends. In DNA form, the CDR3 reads TGTGCCAGCAGTGTAAGGACGGCCCACACAGATACGCAGTATTTT. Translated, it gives CASSVRTAHTDTQYF. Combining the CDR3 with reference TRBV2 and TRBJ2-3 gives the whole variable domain EPEVTQTPSHQVTQMGQEVILRCVPISNHLYFYWYRQILGQKVEFLVSFYNNEISEKSEIFDDQFSVERPDGSNFTLKIRSTKLEDSAMYFCASSVRTAHTDTQYFGPGTRLTVL.

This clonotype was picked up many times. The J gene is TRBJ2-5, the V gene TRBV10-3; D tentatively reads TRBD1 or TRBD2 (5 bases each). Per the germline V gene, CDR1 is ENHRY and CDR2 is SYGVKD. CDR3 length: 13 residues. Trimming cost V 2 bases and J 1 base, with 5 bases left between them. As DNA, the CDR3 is TGTGCCATCAGTGAGGGGGGCCAAGAGACCCAGTACTTC. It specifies CAISEGGQETQYF.

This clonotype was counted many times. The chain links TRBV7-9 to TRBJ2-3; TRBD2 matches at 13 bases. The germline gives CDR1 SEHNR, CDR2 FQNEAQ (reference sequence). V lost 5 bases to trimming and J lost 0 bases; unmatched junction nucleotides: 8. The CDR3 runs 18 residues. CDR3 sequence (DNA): TGTGCCAGCAGCGCGAAAACTAGCGGGAGGGCTAGCACAGATACGCAGTATTTT. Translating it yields CASSAKTSGRASTDTQYF.

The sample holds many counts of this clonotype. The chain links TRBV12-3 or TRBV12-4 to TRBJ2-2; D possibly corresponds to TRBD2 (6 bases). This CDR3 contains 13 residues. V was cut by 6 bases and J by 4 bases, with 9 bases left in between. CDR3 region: CASREGRTGELFF. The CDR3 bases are TGTGCCAGCAGGGAGGGACGCACCGGGGAGCTGTTTTTT.

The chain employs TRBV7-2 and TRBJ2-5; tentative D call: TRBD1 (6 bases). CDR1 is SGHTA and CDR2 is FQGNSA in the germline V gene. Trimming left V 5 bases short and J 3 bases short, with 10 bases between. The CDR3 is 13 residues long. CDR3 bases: TGTGCCAGCAGCCCTCGGACAGAAGAGACCCAGTACTTC. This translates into CASSPRTEETQYF.

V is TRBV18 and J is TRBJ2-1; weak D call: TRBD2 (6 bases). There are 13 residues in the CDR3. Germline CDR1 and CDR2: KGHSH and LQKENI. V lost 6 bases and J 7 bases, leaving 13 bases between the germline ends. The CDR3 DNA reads TGTGCCAGCTCGCGGGACCACCTGAATGAGCAGTTCTTC. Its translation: CASSRDHLNEQFF. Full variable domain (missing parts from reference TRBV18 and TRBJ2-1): NAGVMQNPRHLVRRRGQEARLRCSPMKGHSHVYWYRQLPEEGLKFMVYLQKENIIDESGMPKERFSAEFPKEGPSILRIQQVVRGDSAAYFCASSRDHLNEQFFGPGTRLTVL.

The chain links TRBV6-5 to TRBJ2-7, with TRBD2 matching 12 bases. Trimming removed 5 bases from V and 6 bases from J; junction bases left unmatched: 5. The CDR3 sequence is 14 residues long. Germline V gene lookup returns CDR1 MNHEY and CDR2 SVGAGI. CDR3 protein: CASSSGLAGSEQYF. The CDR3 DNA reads TGTGCCAGCAGTAGCGGACTAGCGGGAAGCGAGCAGTACTTC.

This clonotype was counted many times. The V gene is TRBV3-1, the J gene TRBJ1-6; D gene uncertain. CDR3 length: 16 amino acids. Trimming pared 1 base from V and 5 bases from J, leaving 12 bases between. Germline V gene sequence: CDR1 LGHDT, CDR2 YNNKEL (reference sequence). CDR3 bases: TGTGCCAGCAGCCAAGGCTGGGCTCTGAATAATTCACCCCTCCACTTT. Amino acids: CASSQGWALNNSPLHF.

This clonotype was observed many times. The CDR3 sequence is CAISESAASDTQYF. The CDR3 coding sequence is TGTGCCATCAGTGAGTCGGCCGCCTCAGATACGCAGTATTTT. This chain connects TRBV10-3 to TRBJ2-3; D is undetermined. The CDR3 is made up of 14 amino acids. The germline V gene encodes CDR1 ENHRY and CDR2 SYGVKD. V shed 0 bases and J shed 4 bases, with 8 bases lying between them.

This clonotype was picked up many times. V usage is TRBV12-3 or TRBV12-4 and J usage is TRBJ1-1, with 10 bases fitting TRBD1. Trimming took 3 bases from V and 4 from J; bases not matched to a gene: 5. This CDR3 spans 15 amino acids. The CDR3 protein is CASSFGQGGVTEAFF. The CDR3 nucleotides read TGTGCCAGCAGTTTCGGACAGGGGGGGGTCACTGAAGCTTTCTTT.

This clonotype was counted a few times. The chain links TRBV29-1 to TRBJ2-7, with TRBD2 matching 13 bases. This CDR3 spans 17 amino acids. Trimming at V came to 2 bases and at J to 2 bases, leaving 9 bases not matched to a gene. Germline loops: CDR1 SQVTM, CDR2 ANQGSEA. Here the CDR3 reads CSVEKLAGGRATYEQYF. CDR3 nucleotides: TGCAGCGTTGAAAAACTAGCGGGAGGGAGAGCTACCTACGAGCAGTACTTC.

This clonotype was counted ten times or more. The CDR3 sequence is CASSLATSSYNSPLHF. DNA of the CDR3: TGTGCCAGCAGCTTAGCTACGAGCTCCTATAATTCACCCCTCCACTTT. This chain links TRBV7-2 with TRBJ1-6; D gene ambiguous. The ends were cut back, 0 bases at V and 0 bases at J, with 6 bases in the middle. The CDR3 spans 16 residues. Germline V CDR1 and CDR2: SGHTA, FQGNSA.

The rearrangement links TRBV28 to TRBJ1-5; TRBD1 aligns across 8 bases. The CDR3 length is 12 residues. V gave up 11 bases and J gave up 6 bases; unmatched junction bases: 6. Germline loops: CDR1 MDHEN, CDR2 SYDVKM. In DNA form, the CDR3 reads TGTGCCGGATCGACAGGGGTTCAGCCCCAGCATTTT. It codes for CAGSTGVQPQHF.

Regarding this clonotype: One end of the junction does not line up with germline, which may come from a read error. CDR3 DNA sequence: TGTGCCGGCAGCTTCGGGACTAGGGGGTTTGGTGAGCAGTTCTTC. This codes for CAGSFGTRGFGEQFF. This rearrangement joins TRBV7-2 to TRBJ2-1, with 8 bases fitting TRBD2. Per germline, CDR1 SGHTA and CDR2 FQGNSA. The CDR3 loop spans 15 amino acids.

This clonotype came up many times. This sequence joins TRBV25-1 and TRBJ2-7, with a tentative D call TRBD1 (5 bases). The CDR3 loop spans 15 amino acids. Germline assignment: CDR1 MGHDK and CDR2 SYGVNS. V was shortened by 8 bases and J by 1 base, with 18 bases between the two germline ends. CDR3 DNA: TGTGCCAGCGCTAGGGCCCAGGGATCGTCCTACGAGCAGTACTTC. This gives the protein CASARAQGSSYEQYF.

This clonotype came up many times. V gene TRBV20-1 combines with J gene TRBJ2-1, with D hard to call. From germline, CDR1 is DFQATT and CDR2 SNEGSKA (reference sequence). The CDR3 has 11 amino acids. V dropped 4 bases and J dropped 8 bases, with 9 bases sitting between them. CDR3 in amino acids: CSANLVDEQFF. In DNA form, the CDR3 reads TGCAGTGCTAATCTCGTAGATGAGCAGTTCTTC.

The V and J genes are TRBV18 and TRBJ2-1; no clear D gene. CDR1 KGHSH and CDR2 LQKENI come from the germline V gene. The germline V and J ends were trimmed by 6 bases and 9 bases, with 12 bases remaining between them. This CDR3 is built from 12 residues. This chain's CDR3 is CASSWAGGEQFF. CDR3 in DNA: TGTGCCAGCTCCTGGGCCGGCGGTGAGCAGTTCTTC.

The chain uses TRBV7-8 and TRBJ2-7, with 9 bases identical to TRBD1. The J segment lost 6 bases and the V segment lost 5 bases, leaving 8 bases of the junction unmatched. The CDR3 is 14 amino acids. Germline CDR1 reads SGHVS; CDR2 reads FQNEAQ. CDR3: CASSPDRGHLEQYF. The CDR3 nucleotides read TGTGCCAGCAGCCCGGACAGGGGACATCTCGAGCAGTACTTC.

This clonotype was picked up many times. The CDR3 here is CASSMREGRNEQYF. The DNA of the CDR3 is TGTGCCAGCAGCATGCGGGAGGGCCGGAACGAGCAGTACTTC. The chain links TRBV7-8 to TRBJ2-7; 9 nucleotides align to TRBD2. The CDR3 has 14 amino acids. From germline, CDR1 is SGHVS and CDR2 FQNEAQ. Unmatched junction bases numbered 7, after V lost 5 bases and J lost 5 bases. The full variable domain, completed using reference TRBV7-8 and TRBJ2-7, is GAGVSQSPRYKVAKRGQDVALRCDPISGHVSLFWYQQALGQGPEFLTYFQNEAQLDKSGLPSDRFFAERPEGSVSTLKIQRTQQEDSAVYLCASSMREGRNEQYFGPGTRLTVT.

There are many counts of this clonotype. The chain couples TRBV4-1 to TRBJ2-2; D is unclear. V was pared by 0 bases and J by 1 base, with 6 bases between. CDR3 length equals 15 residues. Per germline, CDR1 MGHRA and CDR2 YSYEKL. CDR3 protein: CASSQEAQNTGELFF. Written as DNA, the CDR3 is TGCGCCAGCAGCCAAGAAGCCCAGAACACCGGGGAGCTGTTTTTT.

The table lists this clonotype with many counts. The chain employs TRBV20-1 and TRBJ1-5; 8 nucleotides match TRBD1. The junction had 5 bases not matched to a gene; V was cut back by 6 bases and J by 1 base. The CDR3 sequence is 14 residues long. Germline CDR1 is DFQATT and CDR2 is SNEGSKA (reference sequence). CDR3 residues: CSAATGESNQPQHF. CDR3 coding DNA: TGCAGTGCCGCGACAGGGGAGAGCAATCAGCCCCAGCATTTT.